This TCR beta chain was captured in a study of T cells in Graves' hyperthyroidism and ophthalmopathy. General study points: Stable hyperthyroidism was told apart from ophthalmopathy by a model built on 13 V-J features.

Germline CDR1 and CDR2: SGHNT and YYREEE (reference sequence). The CDR3 is made up of 19 amino acids. For this clonotype: Its antigen is not known. Germline is not matched at one junction end, which may reflect a read error.

No ophthalmopathy progression within 18 months constituted stable Graves' hyperthyroidism. The source material, RNA transcripts, was used to amplify TCR beta CDR3 regions. In the first-round RT-PCR of the TCR CDR3, the HTBI primer set was used. One entry per CDR3 protein results from TCRdb running MiXCR on the multiplex PCR reads. The table records 500,000 to 600,000 distinct CDR3 sequences, around 46% of them present only once. Sequenced input: peripheral blood or thyroid tissue (not recorded which). This chain uses TRBV5-4 with TRBJ2-6; a weak D match, TRBD1 (6 bases). The receptor was derived from a woman aged 18-29 years with Graves' hyperthyroidism. CDR3 in DNA: TGCGCCAGCAGCCCCCCAGGGGAGCGCCTACTCTCTGGGGCCAACGTCCTGACTTTC. The encoded protein is CASSPPGERLLSGANVLTF.